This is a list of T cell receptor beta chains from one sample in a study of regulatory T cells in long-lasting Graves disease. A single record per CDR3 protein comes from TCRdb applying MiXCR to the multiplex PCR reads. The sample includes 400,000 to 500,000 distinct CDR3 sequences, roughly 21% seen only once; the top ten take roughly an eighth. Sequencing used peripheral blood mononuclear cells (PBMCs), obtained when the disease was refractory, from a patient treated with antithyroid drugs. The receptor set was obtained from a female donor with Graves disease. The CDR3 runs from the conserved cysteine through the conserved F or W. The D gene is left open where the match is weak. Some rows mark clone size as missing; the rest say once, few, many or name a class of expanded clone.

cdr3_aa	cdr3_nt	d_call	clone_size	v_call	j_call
CASSFFGTGANVLTF	TGTGCCAGCAGTTTCTTTGGGACTGGGGCCAACGTCCTGACTTTC	NA	many	TRBV28	TRBJ2-6
CASSLSGRQVAEAFF	TGTGCCAGCAGTTTAAGCGGACGGCAAGTGGCTGAGGCTTTCTTT	NA	many	TRBV12-3/TRBV12-4	TRBJ1-1
CASSLVLETGQYF	TGTGCCAGCAGCTTAGTATTGGAAACTGGGCAGTACTTC	NA	many	TRBV7-2	TRBJ2-7
CASSLLGQGVDIQYF	TGCGCCAGCAGCTTGCTTGGACAGGGTGTAGACATTCAGTACTTC	TRBD1	NA	TRBV5-1	TRBJ2-4
CASSQELQATQYF	TGTGCCAGCAGCCAAGAATTACAGGCGACGCAGTATTTT	NA	NA	TRBV3-1	TRBJ2-3
CASSLLQGFTEAFF	TGTGCCAGCAGCCTGCTACAGGGTTTCACTGAAGCTTTCTTT	NA	many	TRBV14	TRBJ1-1
CATTTGTGVSEQYF	TGTGCCACCACAACCGGGACAGGGGTAAGCGAGCAGTACTTC	TRBD1	many	TRBV10-3	TRBJ2-7
CASSPAGGINQPQHF	TGTGCCAGCAGCCCCGCCGGGGGGATCAATCAGCCCCAGCATTTT	NA	few	TRBV5-6	TRBJ1-5
CSARDPRSYSDEQYF	TGCAGTGCTAGAGATCCGCGGTCCTATTCCGACGAGCAGTACTTC	NA	NA	TRBV20-1	TRBJ2-7
CASSDPVVDGDNEQYF	TGTGCCAGCAGTGATCCCGTGGTGGATGGGGATAACGAGCAGTACTTC	NA	many	TRBV2	TRBJ2-7
CSVESPSGREWGTGELFF	TGCAGCGTTGAGTCTCCTAGCGGGAGGGAGTGGGGGACCGGGGAGCTGTTTTTT	TRBD2	few	TRBV29-1	TRBJ2-2
CASSVLSGSTDEQYF	TGTGCCAGCAGTGTGTTGTCGGGGAGTACCGACGAGCAGTACTTC	NA	many	TRBV6-2/TRBV6-3	TRBJ2-7
CASSSGWSTGELFF	TGTGCCAGTAGCTCCGGATGGTCCACCGGGGAGCTGTTTTTT	NA	few	TRBV19	TRBJ2-2
CASRNTGLRSSYEQYF	TGTGCCAGCAGGAACACGGGACTTAGAAGCTCCTACGAGCAGTACTTC	NA	NA	TRBV5-6	TRBJ2-7
CASGTGPSYEQYF	TGTGCCAGCGGCACAGGGCCCTCCTACGAGCAGTACTTC	NA	many	TRBV28	TRBJ2-7
CASSLGGTGSWEQYF	TGCGCCAGCAGCTTGGGCGGGACAGGGTCATGGGAGCAGTACTTC	TRBD1	few	TRBV5-1	TRBJ2-7
CASSRQNTEAFF	TGTGCCAGCAGCCGGCAGAACACTGAAGCTTTCTTT	NA	many	TRBV7-9	TRBJ1-1
CASSEDITQQETQYF	TGTGCCAGCAGTGAAGATATAACCCAACAAGAGACCCAGTACTTC	NA	many	TRBV6-2/TRBV6-3	TRBJ2-5